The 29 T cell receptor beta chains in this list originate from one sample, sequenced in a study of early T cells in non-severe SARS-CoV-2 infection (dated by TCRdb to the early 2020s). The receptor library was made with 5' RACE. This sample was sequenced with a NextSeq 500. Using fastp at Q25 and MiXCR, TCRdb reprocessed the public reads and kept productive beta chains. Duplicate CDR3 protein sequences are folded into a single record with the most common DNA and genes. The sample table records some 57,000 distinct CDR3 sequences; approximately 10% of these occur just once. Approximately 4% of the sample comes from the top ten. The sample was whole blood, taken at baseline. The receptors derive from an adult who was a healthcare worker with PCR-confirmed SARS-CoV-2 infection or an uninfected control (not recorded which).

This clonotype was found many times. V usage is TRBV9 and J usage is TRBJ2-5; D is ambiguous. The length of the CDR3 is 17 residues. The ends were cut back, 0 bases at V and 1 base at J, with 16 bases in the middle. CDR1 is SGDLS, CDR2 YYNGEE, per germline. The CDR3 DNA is TGTGCCAGCAGCGTAGGAATTAAACAGAGTGGCCAAGAGACCCAGTACTTC. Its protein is CASSVGIKQSGQETQYF.

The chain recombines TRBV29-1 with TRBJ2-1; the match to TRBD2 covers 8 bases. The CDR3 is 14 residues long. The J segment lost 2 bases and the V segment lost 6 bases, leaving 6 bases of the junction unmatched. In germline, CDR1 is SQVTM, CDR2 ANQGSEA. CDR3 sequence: CSVGSGRTYNEQFF. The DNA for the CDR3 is TGCAGCGTGGGAAGCGGGAGAACCTACAATGAGCAGTTCTTC.

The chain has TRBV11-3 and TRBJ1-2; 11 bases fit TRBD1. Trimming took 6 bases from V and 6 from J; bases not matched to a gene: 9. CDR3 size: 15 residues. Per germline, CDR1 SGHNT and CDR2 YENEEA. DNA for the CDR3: TGTGCCAGCAGGAGAGATGGACAGGGGGCGAATGGCTACACCTTC. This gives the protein CASRRDGQGANGYTF.

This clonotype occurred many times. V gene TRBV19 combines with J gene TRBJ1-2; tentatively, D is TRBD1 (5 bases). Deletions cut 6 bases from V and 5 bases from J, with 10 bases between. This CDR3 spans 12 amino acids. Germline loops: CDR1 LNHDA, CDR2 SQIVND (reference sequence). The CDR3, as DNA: TGTGCCAGTAGAACAGGCCAATATGGCTACACCTTC. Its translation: CASRTGQYGYTF.

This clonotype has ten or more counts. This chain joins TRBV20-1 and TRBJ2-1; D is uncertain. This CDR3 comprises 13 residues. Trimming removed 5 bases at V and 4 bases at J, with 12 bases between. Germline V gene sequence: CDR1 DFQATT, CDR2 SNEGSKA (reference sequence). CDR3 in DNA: TGCAGTGCTCCTCCGGACGGGTACAATGAGCAGTTCTTC. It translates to CSAPPDGYNEQFF.

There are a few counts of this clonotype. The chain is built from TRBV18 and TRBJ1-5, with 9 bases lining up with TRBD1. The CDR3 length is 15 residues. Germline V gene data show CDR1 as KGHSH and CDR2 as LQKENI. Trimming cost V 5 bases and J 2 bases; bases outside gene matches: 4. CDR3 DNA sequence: TGTGCCAGCTCAACGGGACAGGGAGGCAATCAGCCCCAGCATTTT. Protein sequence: CASSTGQGGNQPQHF.

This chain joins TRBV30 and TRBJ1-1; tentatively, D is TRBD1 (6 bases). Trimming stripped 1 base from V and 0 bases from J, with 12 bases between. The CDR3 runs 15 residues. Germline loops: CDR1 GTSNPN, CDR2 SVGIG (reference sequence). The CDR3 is CAWSGETGLNTEAFF. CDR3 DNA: TGTGCCTGGAGTGGCGAAACAGGGTTGAACACTGAAGCTTTCTTT.

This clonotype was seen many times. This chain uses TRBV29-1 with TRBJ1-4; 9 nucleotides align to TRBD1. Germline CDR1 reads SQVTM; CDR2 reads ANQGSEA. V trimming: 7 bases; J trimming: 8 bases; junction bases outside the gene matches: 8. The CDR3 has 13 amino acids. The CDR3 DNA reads TGCAGCGCCGGGGACAGGGAAGGGGAAAAACTGTTTTTT. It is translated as CSAGDREGEKLFF.

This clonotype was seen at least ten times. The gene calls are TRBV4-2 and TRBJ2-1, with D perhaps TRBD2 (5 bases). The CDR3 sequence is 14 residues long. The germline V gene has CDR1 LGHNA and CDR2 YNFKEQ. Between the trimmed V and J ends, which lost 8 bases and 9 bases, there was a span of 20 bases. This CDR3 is CASPGRECTGEQFF. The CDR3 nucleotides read TGTGCCAGCCCAGGTAGGGAGTGTACTGGTGAGCAGTTCTTC.

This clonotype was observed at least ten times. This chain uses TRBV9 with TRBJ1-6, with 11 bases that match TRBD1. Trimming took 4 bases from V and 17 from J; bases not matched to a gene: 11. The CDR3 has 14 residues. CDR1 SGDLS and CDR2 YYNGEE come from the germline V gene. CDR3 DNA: TGTGCCAGCAGCCCTACGGACAGGGGGCGGAACGTCCACTTT. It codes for CASSPTDRGRNVHF. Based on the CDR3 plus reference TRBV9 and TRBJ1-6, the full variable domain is DSGVTQTPKHLITATGQRVTLRCSPRSGDLSVYWYQQSLDQGLQFLIQYYNGEERAKGNILERFSAQQFPDLHSELNLSSLELGDSALYFCASSPTDRGRNVHFGNGTRLTVT.

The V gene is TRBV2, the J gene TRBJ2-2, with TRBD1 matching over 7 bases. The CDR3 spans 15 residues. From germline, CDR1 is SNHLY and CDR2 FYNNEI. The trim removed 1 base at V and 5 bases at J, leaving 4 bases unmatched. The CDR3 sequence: CASSEDRGWTGELFF. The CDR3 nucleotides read TGTGCCAGCAGTGAAGACAGGGGTTGGACCGGGGAGCTGTTTTTT.

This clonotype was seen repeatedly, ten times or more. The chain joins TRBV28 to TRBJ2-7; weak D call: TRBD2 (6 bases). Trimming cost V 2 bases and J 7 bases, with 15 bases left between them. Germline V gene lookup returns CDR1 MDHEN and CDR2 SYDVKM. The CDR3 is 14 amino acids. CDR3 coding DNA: TGTGCCAGCAGTTTAAGGCAGACGCGGGGAGAGCAGTACTTC. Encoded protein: CASSLRQTRGEQYF. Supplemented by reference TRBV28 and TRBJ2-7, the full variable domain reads DVKVTQSSRYLVKRTGEKVFLECVQDMDHENMFWYRQDPGLGLRLIYFSYDVKMKEKGDIPEGYSVSREKKERFSLILESASTNQTSMYLCASSLRQTRGEQYFGPGTRLTVT.

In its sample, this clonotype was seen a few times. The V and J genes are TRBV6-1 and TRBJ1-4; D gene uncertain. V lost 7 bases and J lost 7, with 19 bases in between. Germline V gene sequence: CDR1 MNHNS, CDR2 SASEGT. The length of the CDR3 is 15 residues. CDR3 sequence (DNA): TGTGCCAGCATCGGTAGCGGCATGGGAAGTGAAAAACTGTTTTTT. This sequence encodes CASIGSGMGSEKLFF.

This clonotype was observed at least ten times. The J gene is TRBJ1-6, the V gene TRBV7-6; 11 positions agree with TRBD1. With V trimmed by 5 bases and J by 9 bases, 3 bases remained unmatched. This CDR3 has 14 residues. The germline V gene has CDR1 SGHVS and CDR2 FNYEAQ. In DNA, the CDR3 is TGTGCCAGCAGCAAGGGACAGGGGGGTTCACCCCTCCACTTT. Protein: CASSKGQGGSPLHF.

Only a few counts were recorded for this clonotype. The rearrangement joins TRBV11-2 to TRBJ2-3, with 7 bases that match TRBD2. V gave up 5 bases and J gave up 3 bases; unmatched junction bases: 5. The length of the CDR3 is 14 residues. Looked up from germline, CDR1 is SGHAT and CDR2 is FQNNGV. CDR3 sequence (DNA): TGTGCCAGCAGCGCCAGGACTAGGACAGATACGCAGTATTTT. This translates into CASSARTRTDTQYF.

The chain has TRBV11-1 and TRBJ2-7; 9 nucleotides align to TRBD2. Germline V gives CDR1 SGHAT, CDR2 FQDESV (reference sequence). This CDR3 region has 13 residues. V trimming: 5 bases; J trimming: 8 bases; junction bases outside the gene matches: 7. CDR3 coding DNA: TGTGCCAGCAGCGATAGCGGGGGTTACAAGCAGTACTTC. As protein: CASSDSGGYKQYF. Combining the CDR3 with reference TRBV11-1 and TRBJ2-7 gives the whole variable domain EAEVAQSPRYKITEKSQAVAFWCDPISGHATLYWYRQILGQGPELLVQFQDESVVDDSQLPKDRFSAERLKGVDSTLKIQPAELGDSAMYLCASSDSGGYKQYFGPGTRLTVT.

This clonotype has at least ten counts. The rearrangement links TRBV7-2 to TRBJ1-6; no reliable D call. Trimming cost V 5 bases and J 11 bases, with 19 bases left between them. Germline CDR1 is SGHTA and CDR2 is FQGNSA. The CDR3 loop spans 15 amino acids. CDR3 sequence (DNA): TGTGCCAGCAGCCCGCGGGAGGGCCCGGAGGCACCCCTCCACTTT. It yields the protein CASSPREGPEAPLHF.

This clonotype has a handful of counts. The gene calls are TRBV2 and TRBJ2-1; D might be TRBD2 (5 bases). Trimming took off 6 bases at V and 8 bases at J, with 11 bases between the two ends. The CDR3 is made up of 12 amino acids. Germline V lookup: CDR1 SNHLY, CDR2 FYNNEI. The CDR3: CASRADYHEQFF. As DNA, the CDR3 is TGTGCCAGCAGGGCCGACTATCATGAGCAGTTCTTC.

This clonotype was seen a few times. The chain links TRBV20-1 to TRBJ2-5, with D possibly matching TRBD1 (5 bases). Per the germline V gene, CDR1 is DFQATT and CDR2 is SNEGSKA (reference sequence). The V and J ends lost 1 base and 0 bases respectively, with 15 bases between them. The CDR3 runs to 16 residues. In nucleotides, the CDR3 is TGCAGTGCTAGAGTCTTGAGACAGAAGTACCAAGAGACCCAGTACTTC. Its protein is CSARVLRQKYQETQYF.

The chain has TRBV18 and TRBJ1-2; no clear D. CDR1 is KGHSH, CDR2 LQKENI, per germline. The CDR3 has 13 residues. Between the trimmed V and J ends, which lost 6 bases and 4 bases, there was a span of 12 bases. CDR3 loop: CASSPETSYGYTF. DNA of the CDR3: TGTGCCAGCTCTCCCGAGACGTCCTATGGCTACACCTTC.

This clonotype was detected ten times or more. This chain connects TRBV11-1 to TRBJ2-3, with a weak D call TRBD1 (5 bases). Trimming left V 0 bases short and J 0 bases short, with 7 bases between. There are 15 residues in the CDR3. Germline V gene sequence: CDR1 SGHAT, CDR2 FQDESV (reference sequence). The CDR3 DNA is TGTGCCAGCAGCTTAGCAGGGGCTAGCACAGATACGCAGTATTTT. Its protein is CASSLAGASTDTQYF.

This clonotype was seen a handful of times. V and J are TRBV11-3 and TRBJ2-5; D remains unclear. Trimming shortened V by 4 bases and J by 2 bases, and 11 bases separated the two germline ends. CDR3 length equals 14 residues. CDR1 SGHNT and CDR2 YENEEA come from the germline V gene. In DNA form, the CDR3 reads TGTGCCAGCAGCTCCCGGCGGAAGCAAGAGACCCAGTACTTC. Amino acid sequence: CASSSRRKQETQYF. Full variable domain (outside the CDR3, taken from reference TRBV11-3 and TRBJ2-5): EAGVVQSPRYKIIEKKQPVAFWCNPISGHNTLYWYLQNLGQGPELLIRYENEEAVDDSQLPKDRFSAERLKGVDSTLKIQPAELGDSAVYLCASSSRRKQETQYFGPGTRLLVL.

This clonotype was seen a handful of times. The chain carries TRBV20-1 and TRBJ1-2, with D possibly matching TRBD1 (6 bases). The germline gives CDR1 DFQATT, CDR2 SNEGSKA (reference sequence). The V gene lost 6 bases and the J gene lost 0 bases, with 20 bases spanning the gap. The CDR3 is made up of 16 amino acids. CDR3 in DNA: TGCAGTGCCCAAGGACTCGGGGGGCCATCTAACTATGGCTACACCTTC. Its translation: CSAQGLGGPSNYGYTF.

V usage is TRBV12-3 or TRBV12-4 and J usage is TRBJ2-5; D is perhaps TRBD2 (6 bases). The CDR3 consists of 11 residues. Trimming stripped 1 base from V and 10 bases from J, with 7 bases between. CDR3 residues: CASSLGGDQYF. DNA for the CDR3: TGTGCCAGCAGTTTAGGGGGGGACCAGTACTTC.

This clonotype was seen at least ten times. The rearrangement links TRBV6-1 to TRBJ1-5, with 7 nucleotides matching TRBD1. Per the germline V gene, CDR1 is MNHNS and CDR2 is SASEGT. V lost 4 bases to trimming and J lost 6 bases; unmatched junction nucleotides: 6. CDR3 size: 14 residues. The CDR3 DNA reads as TGTGCCAGCAGTGTGACAGGGCGCAGTCAGCCCCAGCATTTT. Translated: CASSVTGRSQPQHF.

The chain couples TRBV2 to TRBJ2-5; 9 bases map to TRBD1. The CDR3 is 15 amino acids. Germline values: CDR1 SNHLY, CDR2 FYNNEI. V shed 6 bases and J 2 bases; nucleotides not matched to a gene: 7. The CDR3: CASRGIGQGQETQYF. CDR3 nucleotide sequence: TGTGCCAGCAGGGGAATCGGACAGGGGCAAGAGACCCAGTACTTC.

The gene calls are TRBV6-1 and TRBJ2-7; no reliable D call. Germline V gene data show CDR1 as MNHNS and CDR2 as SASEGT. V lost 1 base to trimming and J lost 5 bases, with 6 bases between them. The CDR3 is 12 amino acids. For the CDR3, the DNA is TGTGCCAGCAGTGAAGGGACGGACGAGCAGTACTTC. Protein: CASSEGTDEQYF.

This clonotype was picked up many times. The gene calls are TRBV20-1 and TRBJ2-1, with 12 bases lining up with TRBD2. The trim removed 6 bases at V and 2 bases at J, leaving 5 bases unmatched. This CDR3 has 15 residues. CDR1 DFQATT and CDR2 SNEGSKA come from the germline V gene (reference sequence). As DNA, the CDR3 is TGCAGTGCCACTCCTAGCGGGGGGGCCTACAATGAGCAGTTCTTC. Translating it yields CSATPSGGAYNEQFF.

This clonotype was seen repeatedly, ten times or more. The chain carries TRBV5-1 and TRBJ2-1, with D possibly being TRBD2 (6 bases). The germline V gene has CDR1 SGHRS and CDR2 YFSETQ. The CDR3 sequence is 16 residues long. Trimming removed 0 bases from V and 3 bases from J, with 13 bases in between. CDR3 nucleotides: TGCGCCAGCAGCTTGGTTGTGGGAGGAAACTACAATGAGCAGTTCTTC. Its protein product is CASSLVVGGNYNEQFF. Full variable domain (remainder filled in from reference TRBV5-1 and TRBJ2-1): KAGVTQTPRYLIKTRGQQVTLSCSPISGHRSVSWYQQTPGQGLQFLFEYFSETQRNKGNFPGRFSGRQFSNSRSEMNVSTLELGDSALYLCASSLVVGGNYNEQFFGPGTRLTVL.